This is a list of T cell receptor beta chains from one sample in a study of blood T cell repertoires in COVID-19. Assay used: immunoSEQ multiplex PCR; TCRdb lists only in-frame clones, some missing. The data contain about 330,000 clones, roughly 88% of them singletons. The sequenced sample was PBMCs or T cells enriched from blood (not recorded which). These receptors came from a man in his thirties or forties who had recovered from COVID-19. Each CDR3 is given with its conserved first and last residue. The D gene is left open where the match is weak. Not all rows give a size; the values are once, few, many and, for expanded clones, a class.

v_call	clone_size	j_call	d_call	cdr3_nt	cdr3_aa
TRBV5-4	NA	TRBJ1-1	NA	TGTGCCAGCAGCTTGAGCAGGGATATTGAAGCTTTCTTT	CASSLSRDIEAFF
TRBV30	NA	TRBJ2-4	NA	TGTGCCTGGAGGGGGCTCGACAAAAACATTCAGTACTTC	CAWRGLDKNIQYF
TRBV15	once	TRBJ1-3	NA	TGTGCCACCAGCAGAGATCTTGTCTCTGGAAACACCATATATTTT	CATSRDLVSGNTIYF
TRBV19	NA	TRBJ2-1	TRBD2	TGTGCCAGTAGCAGGGGACTAGCGGGGGACCTATGGGCCGGTGAGCAGTTCTTC	CASSRGLAGDLWAGEQFF
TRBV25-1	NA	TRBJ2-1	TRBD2	TGTGCCAGCAGTCGGGCTAGCGGGGGGGTTTACAATGAGCAGTTCTTC	CASSRASGGVYNEQFF
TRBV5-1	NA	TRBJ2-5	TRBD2	TGCGCCAGCAGCTTATCCAAGCGGGGGGCGGAGGAGACCCAGTACTTC	CASSLSKRGAEETQYF
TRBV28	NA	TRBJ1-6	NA	TGTGCCAGCAGTTTGTCGTACAGGCCGGCCCTCCACTTT	CASSLSYRPALHF
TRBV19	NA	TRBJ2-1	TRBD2	TGTGCCAGTAGTCCGGGACTAGCGGGGGGTTACTACAATGAGCAGTTCTTC	CASSPGLAGGYYNEQFF
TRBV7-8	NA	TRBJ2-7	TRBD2	TGTGCCAGCAGCCCCCGACTAGCGGGGGCCACCTACGAGCAGTACTTC	CASSPRLAGATYEQYF
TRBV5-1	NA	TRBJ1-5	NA	TGCGCCAGCAGCCCCGAGGGAGGCCAGCCCCAGCATTTT	CASSPEGGQPQHF
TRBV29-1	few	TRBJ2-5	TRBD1	TGCAGCGCATGGGAGGTTGGGACAGGAACATCCGGAGAGACCCAGTACTTC	CSAWEVGTGTSGETQYF
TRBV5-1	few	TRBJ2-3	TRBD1	TGCGCCAGCAGCCTTACGACAGGGGATGCAGATACGCAGTATTTT	CASSLTTGDADTQYF
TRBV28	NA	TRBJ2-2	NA	TGTGCCAGCAGGTCCTCAGGGGCTGCCACCGGGGAGCTGTTTTTT	CASRSSGAATGELFF